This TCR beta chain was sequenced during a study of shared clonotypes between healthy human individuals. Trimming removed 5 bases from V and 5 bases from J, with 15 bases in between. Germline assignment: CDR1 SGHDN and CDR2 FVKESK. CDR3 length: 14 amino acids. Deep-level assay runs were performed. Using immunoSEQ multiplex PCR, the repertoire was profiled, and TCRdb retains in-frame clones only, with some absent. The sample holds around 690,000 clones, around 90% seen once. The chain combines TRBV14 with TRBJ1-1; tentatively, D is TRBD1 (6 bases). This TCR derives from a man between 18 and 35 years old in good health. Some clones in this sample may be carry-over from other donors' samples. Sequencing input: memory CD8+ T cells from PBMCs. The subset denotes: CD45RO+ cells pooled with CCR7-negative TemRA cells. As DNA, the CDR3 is TGTGCCAGCAGCAGGACAGCGAAAGATACTGAAGCTTTCTTT. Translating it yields CASSRTAKDTEAFF. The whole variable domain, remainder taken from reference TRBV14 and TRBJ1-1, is EAGVTQFPSHSVIEKGQTVTLRCDPISGHDNLYWYRRVMGKEIKFLLHFVKESKQDESGMPNNRFLAERTGGTYSTLKVQPAELEDSGVYFCASSRTAKDTEAFFGQGTRLTVV.